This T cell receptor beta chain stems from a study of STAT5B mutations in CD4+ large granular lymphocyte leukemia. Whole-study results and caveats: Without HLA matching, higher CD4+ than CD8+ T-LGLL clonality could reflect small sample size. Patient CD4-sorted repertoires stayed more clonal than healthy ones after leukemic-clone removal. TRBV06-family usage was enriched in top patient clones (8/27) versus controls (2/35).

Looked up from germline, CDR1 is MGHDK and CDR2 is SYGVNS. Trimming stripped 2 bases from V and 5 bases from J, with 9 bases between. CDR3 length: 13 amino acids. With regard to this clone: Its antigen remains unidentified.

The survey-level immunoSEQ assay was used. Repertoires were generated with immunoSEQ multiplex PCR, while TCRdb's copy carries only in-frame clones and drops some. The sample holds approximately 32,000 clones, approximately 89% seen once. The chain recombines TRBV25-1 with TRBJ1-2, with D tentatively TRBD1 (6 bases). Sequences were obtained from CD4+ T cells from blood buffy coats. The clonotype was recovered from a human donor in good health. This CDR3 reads CASSEQTGYGYTF. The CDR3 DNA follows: TGTGCCAGCAGTGAACAGACAGGTTATGGCTACACCTTC.